This T cell receptor beta chain was observed in a study of T cell repertoires in cytomegalovirus infection. About the research overall: From public TCR beta signatures came an indication of both CMV infection and matching HLA type.

The V end lost 5 bases, the J end lost 2 bases, and 19 bases lay between the germline ends. The CDR3 contains 17 residues. Germline assignment: CDR1 MDHEN and CDR2 SYDVKM. One entry per CDR3 protein, called by TCRdb with MiXCR from the reads. This table holds fewer than 300,000 distinct CDR3 sequences, about 25% found once. This clonotype was counted ten times or more. The antigen is undetermined. The study, taken as a whole, reports: There were carriers of CMV plus the relevant HLA, and cumulative public TCR beta family frequency identified them. HLA-C-restricted CMV-specific TCR beta clonotypes were dominant in the ex vivo response.

The sequence derives from a human donor in good health (CMV status not recorded). Some clones in this sample may be carry-over from other donors' samples. The sequenced material came from PBMCs. The V call is TRBV28, the J call TRBJ2-1, with D possibly being TRBD2 (6 bases). In DNA, the CDR3 is TGTGCCAGCAGTGGCCTGGCGGCGGGGCGGGCCTACAATGAGCAGTTCTTC. This gives the protein CASSGLAAGRAYNEQFF.